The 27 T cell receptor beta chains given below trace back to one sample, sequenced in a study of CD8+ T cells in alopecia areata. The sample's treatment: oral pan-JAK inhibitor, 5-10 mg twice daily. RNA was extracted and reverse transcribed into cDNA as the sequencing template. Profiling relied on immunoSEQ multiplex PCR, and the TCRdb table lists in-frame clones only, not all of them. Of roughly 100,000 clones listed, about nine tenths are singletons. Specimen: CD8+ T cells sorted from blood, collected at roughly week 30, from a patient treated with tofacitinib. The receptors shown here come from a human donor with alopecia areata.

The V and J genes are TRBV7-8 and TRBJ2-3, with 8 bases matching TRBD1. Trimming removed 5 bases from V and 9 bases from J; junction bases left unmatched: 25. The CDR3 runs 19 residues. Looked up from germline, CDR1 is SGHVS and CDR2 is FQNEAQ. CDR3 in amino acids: CASSRNTDSSDRVWGTQYF. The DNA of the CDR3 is TGTGCCAGCAGCCGAAACACGGACAGCTCGGACAGGGTTTGGGGCACGCAGTATTTT.

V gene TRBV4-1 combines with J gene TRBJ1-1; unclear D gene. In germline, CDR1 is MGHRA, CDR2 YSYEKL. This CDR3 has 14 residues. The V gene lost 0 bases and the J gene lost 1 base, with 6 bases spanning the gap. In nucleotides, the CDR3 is TGCGCCAGCAGCCAAGATCAAGGGAACACTGAAGCTTTCTTT. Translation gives CASSQDQGNTEAFF.

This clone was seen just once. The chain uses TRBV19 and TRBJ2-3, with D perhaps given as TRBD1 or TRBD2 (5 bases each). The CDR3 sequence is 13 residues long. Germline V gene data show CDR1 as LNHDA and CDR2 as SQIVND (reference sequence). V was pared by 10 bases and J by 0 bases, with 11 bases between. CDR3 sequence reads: CATGTVSTDTQYF. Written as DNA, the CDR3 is TGTGCCACCGGGACGGTCAGCACAGATACGCAGTATTTT.

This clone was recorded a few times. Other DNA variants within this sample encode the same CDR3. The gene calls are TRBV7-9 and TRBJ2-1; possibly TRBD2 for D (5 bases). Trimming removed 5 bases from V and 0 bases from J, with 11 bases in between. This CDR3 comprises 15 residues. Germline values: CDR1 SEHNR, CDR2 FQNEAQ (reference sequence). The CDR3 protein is CASSRSGSSYNEQFF. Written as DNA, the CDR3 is TGTGCCAGCAGCAGAAGCGGCAGCTCCTACAATGAGCAGTTCTTC.

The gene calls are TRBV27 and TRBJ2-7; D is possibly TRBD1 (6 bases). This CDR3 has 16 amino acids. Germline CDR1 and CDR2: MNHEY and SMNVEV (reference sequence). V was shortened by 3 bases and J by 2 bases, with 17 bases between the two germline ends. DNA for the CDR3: TGTGCCAGCAGTTTCCGCCCGGGACATACACCCTACGAGCAGTACTTC. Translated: CASSFRPGHTPYEQYF.

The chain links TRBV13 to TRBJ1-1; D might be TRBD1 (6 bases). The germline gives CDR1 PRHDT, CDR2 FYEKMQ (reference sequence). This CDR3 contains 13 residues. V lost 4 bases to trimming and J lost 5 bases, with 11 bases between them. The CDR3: CASSSQGVTEAFF. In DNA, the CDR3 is TGTGCCAGCAGCTCACAGGGCGTTACTGAAGCTTTCTTT.

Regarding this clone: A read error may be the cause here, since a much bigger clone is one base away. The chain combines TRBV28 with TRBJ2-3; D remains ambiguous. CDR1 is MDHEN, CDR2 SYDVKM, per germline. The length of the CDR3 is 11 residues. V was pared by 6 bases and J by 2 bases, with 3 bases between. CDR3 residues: CASSYTDTQYF. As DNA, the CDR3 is TGTGCCAGCAGCTACACAGATACGCAGTATTTT.

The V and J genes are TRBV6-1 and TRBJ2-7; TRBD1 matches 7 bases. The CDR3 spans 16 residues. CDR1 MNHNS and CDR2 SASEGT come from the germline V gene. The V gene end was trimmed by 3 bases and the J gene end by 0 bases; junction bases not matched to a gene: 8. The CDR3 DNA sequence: TGTGCCAGCAGTGAGGCTAGACAGGGTGACTCCTACGAGCAGTACTTC. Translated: CASSEARQGDSYEQYF.

The CDR3 is CASSSGYSYEQYF. The CDR3 nucleotides read TGTGCCAGCAGTTCTGGGTACTCCTACGAGCAGTACTTC. The chain uses TRBV6-1 and TRBJ2-7; D gene ambiguous. The germline V gene has CDR1 MNHNS and CDR2 SASEGT. The CDR3 loop spans 13 amino acids. V was clipped by 5 bases and J by 0 bases, with 8 bases between them.

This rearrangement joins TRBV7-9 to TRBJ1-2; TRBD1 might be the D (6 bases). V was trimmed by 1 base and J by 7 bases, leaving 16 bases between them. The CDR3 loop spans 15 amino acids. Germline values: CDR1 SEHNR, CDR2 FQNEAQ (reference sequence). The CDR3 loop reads CASSLVAGASGGYTF. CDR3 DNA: TGTGCCAGCAGCTTAGTGGCAGGGGCGTCTGGTGGCTACACCTTC.

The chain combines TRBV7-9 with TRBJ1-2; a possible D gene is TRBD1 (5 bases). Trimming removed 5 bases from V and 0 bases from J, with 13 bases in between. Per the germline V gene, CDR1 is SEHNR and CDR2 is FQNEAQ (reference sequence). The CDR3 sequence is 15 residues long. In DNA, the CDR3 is TGTGCCAGCAGCGACCGGGACCTAGCTAACTATGGCTACACCTTC. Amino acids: CASSDRDLANYGYTF. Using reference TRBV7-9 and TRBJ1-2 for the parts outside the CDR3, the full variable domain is DTGVSQNPRHKITKRGQNVTFRCDPISEHNRLYWYRQTLGQGPEFLTYFQNEAQLEKSRLLSDRFSAERPKGSFSTLEIQRTEQGDSAMYLCASSDRDLANYGYTFGSGTRLTVV.

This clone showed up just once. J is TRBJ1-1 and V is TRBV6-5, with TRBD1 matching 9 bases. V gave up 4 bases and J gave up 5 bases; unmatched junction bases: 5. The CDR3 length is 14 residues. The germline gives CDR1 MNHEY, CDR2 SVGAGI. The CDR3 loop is CASSWGQGRTEAFF. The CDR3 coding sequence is TGTGCCAGCAGTTGGGGACAGGGCCGGACTGAAGCTTTCTTT.

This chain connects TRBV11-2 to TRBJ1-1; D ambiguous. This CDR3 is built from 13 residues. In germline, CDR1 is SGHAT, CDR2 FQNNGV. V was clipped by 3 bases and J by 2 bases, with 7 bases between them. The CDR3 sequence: CASSLGYNTEAFF. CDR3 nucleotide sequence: TGTGCCAGCAGCTTGGGTTATAACACTGAAGCTTTCTTT.

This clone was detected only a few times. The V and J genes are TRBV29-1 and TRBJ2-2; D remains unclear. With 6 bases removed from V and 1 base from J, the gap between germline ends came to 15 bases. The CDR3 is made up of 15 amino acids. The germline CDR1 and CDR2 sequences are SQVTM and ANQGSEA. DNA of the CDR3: TGCAGCGTGGGTGGGAACGAAAAGAACACCGGGGAGCTGTTTTTT. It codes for CSVGGNEKNTGELFF.

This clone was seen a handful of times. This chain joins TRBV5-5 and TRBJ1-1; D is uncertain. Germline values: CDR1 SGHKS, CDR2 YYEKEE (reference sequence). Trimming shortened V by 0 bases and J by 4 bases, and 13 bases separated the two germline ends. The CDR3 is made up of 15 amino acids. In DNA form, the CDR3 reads TGTGCCAGCAGCTTGGTACCCCACGTGGGCACTGAAGCTTTCTTT. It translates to CASSLVPHVGTEAFF. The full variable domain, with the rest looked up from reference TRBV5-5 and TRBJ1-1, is DAGVTQSPTHLIKTRGQQVTLRCSPISGHKSVSWYQQVLGQGPQFIFQYYEKEERGRGNFPDRFSARQFPNYSSELNVNALLLGDSALYLCASSLVPHVGTEAFFGQGTRLTVV.

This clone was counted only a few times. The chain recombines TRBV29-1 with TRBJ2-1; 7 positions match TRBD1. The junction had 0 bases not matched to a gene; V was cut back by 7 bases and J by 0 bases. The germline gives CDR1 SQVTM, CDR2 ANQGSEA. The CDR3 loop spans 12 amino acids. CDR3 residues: CSGDSSYNEQFF. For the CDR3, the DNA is TGCAGCGGGGACAGCTCCTACAATGAGCAGTTCTTC.

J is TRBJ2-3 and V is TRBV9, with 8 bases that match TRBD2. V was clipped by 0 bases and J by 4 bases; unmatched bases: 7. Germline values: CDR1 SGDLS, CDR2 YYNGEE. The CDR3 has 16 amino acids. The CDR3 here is CASSVGDGRAPDTQYF. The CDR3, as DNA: TGTGCCAGCAGCGTAGGGGACGGGAGGGCTCCAGATACGCAGTATTTT.

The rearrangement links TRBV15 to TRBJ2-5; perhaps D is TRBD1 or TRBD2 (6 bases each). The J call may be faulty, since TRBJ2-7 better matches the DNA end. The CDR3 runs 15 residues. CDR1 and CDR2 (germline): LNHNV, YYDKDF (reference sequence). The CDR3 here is CATSRDVGGNYEQYF. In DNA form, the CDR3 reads TGTGCCACCAGCAGGGACGTAGGGGGGAACTACGAGCAGTACTTC.

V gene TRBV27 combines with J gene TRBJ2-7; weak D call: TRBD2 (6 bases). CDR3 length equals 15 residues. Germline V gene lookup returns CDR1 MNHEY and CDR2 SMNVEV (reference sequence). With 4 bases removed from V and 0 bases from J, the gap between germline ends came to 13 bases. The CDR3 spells CASSSSFGSSYEQYF. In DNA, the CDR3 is TGTGCCAGCAGTTCCTCCTTCGGGAGCTCCTACGAGCAGTACTTC.

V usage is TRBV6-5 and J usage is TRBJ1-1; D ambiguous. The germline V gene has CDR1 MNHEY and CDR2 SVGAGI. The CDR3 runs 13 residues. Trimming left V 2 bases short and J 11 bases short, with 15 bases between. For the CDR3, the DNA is TGTGCCAGCAGTTACGGGGTAACCGCGATGGCTTTCTTT. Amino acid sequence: CASSYGVTAMAFF.

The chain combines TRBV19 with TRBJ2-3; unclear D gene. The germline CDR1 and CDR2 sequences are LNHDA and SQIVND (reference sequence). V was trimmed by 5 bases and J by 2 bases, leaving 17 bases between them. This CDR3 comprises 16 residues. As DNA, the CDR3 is TGTGCCAGTAGTTTTCTCGAGCCGGTCCACACAGATACGCAGTATTTT. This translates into CASSFLEPVHTDTQYF.

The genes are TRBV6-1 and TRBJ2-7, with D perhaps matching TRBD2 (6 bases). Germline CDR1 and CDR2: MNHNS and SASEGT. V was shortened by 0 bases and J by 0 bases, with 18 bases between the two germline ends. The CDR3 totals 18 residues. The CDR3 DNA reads TGTGCCAGCAGTGAAGCCTGGGCGCTAGCGCAATTCTCCTACGAGCAGTACTTC. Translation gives CASSEAWALAQFSYEQYF.

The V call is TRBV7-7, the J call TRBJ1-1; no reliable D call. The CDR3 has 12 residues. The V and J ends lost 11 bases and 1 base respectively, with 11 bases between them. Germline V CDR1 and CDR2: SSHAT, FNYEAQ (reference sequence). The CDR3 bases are TGTGCCGTCCTGGGGAAGAACACTGAAGCTTTCTTT. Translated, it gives CAVLGKNTEAFF. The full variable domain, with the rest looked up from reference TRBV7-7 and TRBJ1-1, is GAGVSQSPRYKVTKRGQDVTLRCDPISSHATLYWYQQALGQGPEFLTYFNYEAQPDKSGLPSDRFSAERPEGSISTLTIQRTEQRDSAMYRCAVLGKNTEAFFGQGTRLTVV.

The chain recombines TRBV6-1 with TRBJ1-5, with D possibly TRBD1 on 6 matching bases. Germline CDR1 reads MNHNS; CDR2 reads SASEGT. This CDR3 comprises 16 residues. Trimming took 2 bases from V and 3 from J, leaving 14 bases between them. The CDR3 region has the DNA TGTGCCAGCAGTGAAAGGCGGGGGGCTACCAATCAGCCCCAGCATTTT. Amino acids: CASSERRGATNQPQHF.

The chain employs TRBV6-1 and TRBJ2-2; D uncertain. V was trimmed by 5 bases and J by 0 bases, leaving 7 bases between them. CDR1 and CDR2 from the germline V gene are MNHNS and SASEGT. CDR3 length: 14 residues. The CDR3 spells CASSIWANTGELFF. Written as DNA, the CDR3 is TGTGCCAGCAGTATTTGGGCGAACACCGGGGAGCTGTTTTTT.

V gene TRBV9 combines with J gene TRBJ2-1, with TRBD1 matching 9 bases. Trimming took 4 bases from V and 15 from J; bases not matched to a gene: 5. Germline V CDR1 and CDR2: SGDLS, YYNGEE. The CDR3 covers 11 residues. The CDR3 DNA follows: TGTGCCAGCAGCAGAGGACAGGGGTGGTTCTTC. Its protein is CASSRGQGWFF. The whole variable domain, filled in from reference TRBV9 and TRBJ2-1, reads DSGVTQTPKHLITATGQRVTLRCSPRSGDLSVYWYQQSLDQGLQFLIQYYNGEERAKGNILERFSAQQFPDLHSELNLSSLELGDSALYFCASSRGQGWFFGPGTRLTVL.

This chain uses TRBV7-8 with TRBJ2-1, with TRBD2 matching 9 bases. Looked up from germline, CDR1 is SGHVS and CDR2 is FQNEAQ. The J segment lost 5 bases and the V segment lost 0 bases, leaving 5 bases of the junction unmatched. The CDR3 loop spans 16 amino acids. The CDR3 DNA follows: TGTGCCAGCAGCTTAGCTTCGACTAGCGGCAACAATGAGCAGTTCTTC. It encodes CASSLASTSGNNEQFF. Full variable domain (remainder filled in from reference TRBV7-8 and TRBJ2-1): GAGVSQSPRYKVAKRGQDVALRCDPISGHVSLFWYQQALGQGPEFLTYFQNEAQLDKSGLPSDRFFAERPEGSVSTLKIQRTQQEDSAVYLCASSLASTSGNNEQFFGPGTRLTVL.